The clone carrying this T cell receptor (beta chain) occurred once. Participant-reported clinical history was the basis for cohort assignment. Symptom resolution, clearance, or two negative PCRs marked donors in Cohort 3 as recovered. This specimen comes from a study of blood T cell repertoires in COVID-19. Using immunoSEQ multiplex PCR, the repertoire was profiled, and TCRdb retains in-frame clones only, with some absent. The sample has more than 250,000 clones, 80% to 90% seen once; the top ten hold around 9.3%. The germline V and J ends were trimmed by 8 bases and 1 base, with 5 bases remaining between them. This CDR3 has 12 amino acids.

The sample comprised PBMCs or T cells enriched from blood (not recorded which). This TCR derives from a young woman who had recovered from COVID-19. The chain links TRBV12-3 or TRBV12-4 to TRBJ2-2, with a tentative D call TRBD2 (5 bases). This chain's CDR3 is CASGRNTGELFF. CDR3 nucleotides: TGTGCCAGCGGGAGGAACACCGGGGAGCTGTTTTTT.